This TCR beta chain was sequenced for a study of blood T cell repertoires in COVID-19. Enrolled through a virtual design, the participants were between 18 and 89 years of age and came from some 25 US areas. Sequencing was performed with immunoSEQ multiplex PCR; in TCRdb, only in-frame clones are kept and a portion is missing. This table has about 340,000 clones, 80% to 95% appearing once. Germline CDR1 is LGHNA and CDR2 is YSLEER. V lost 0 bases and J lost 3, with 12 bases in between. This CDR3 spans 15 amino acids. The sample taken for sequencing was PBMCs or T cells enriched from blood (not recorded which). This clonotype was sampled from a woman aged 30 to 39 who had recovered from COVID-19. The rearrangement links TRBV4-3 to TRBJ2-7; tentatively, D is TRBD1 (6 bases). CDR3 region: CASSQDFTGIYEQYF. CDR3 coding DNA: TGCGCCAGCAGCCAAGATTTTACAGGGATCTACGAGCAGTACTTC.